Listed here are 14 T cell receptor beta chains from one sample, sequenced in a study of shared clonotypes between healthy human individuals (dated by TCRdb to 2018 to 2021). The library was made by the immunoSEQ multiplex PCR assay. TCRdb stores this immuneACCESS table with in-frame sequences only. Part of the clones is absent; in the studies checked, under half of the shortfall reflects unresolved V genes, and no reason is known for the rest. The sample table lists about 710,000 clones, around three quarters of them with a count of one. In total, the top ten clones hold around 1.8% of the sample. Sequencing was done on a sample of memory CD4+ T cells sorted from blood. According to the study, the label for this sample's cell subset or site signals: CD45RA-negative fraction. Receptor source: a woman aged 30 to 39 in good health.

The rearrangement joins TRBV7-9 to TRBJ1-4; D unclear. V lost 5 bases to trimming and J lost 0 bases, with 10 bases between them. CDR1 SEHNR and CDR2 FQNEAQ come from the germline V gene (reference sequence). The CDR3 has 15 amino acids. The CDR3 nucleotides read TGTGCCAGCAGCGTAAGGACTACAACTAATGAAAAACTGTTTTTT. Encoded protein: CASSVRTTTNEKLFF.

The chain carries TRBV29-1 and TRBJ2-1, with TRBD1 identical over 9 bases. The CDR3 covers 15 residues. V dropped 1 base and J dropped 7; count of bases not matched to a gene: 8. Germline V gene data show CDR1 as SQVTM and CDR2 as ANQGSEA. CDR3 loop: CSVEGSGQGRNEQFF. The CDR3 DNA reads TGCAGCGTTGAAGGATCCGGACAGGGGAGGAATGAGCAGTTCTTC.

This clone appeared a few times. The chain has TRBV28 and TRBJ2-7, with 13 positions matching TRBD2. With V trimmed by 7 bases and J by 3 bases, 12 bases remained unmatched. Looked up from germline, CDR1 is MDHEN and CDR2 is SYDVKM. This CDR3 region has 17 residues. The CDR3 DNA reads as TGTGCCAGCAATAAAAAGCCCGGGACTAGCGGGATCTACGAGCAGTACTTC. Translation gives CASNKKPGTSGIYEQYF.

This clone was seen a few times. The chain recombines TRBV2 with TRBJ1-1, with TRBD1 matching over 9 bases. J was trimmed by 5 bases and V by 7 bases; bases with no gene match: 11. Germline CDR1 and CDR2: SNHLY and FYNNEI. The CDR3 has 15 amino acids. The CDR3 loop reads CASNRDRVEGTEAFF. The CDR3, as DNA: TGTGCCAGCAATAGGGACAGGGTGGAGGGGACTGAAGCTTTCTTT.

The chain links TRBV5-1 to TRBJ1-3; 7 nucleotides match TRBD1. After removal of 0 bases from V and 0 bases from J, the junction contained 6 bases not matched to a gene. The V gene's germline CDR1 is SGHRS and CDR2 YFSETQ. The CDR3 totals 17 residues. CDR3 coding DNA: TGCGCCAGCAGCTTGGCCGGGACAGACCACTCTGGAAACACCATATATTTT. This translates into CASSLAGTDHSGNTIYF.

The chain recombines TRBV2 with TRBJ1-5; D is undetermined. The V end lost 1 base, the J end lost 3 bases, and 19 bases lay between the germline ends. Germline V lookup: CDR1 SNHLY, CDR2 FYNNEI. This CDR3 spans 18 amino acids. CDR3 nucleotides: TGTGCCAGCAGTGAAGACCCTCGCCCCCGGGGAGCCAATCAGCCCCAGCATTTT. It yields the protein CASSEDPRPRGANQPQHF.

The chain carries TRBV11-2 and TRBJ1-2; no clear D gene. Germline V gives CDR1 SGHAT, CDR2 FQNNGV. The CDR3 is made up of 13 amino acids. V was cut by 5 bases and J by 7 bases, with 14 bases left in between. CDR3 sequence: CASSLPSVSGYTF. DNA of the CDR3: TGTGCCAGCAGCCTCCCGTCCGTCTCTGGCTACACCTTC.

The chain employs TRBV20-1 and TRBJ2-1, with D unresolved. The V gene lost 3 bases and the J gene lost 9 bases, with 9 bases spanning the gap. The CDR3 runs to 11 residues. CDR1 DFQATT and CDR2 SNEGSKA come from the germline V gene (reference sequence). The CDR3 DNA sequence: TGCAGTGCTAGTACTAAGCTTGAGCAGTTCTTC. Translating gives CSASTKLEQFF.

The chain has TRBV6-5 and TRBJ1-1; D is ambiguous. Germline assignment: CDR1 MNHEY and CDR2 SVGAGI. V was shortened by 5 bases and J by 2 bases, with 12 bases between the two germline ends. CDR3 length: 14 residues. CDR3 in amino acids: CASSTGEGNTEAFF. CDR3 DNA: TGTGCCAGCAGTACCGGGGAGGGAAACACTGAAGCTTTCTTT.

This clone was seen only once. The chain couples TRBV18 to TRBJ2-7; 11 bases map to TRBD1. Germline values: CDR1 KGHSH, CDR2 LQKENI. V trimming: 1 base; J trimming: 4 bases; junction bases outside the gene matches: 3. This CDR3 is 15 amino acids long. The CDR3 region is CASSPQGTGGYEQYF. CDR3 in DNA: TGTGCCAGCTCACCACAGGGGACAGGGGGGTACGAGCAGTACTTC.

The chain is built from TRBV11-2 and TRBJ2-2; 8 bases map to TRBD2. The CDR3 covers 17 residues. Germline V gene lookup returns CDR1 SGHAT and CDR2 FQNNGV. V was pared by 6 bases and J by 1 base, with 10 bases of the junction left unmatched. The CDR3 bases are TGTGCCAGCAGTAAACTCGGGACTAGACTGAACACCGGGGAGCTGTTTTTT. Its protein product is CASSKLGTRLNTGELFF. Full variable domain (missing parts from reference TRBV11-2 and TRBJ2-2): EAGVAQSPRYKIIEKRQSVAFWCNPISGHATLYWYQQILGQGPKLLIQFQNNGVVDDSQLPKDRFSAERLKGVDSTLKIQPAKLEDSAVYLCASSKLGTRLNTGELFFGEGSRLTVL.

The V gene is TRBV2, the J gene TRBJ1-2; no reliable D call. Germline CDR1 and CDR2: SNHLY and FYNNEI. V lost 5 bases to trimming and J lost 8 bases, with 15 bases between them. The CDR3 spans 13 residues. The CDR3 is CASSSYGREGYTF. The DNA of the CDR3 is TGTGCCAGCAGTTCGTACGGGAGGGAGGGCTACACCTTC.

The rearrangement links TRBV5-4 to TRBJ2-5; D uncertain. V lost 4 bases and J lost 2, with 12 bases in between. The CDR3 contains 14 residues. The germline V gene encodes CDR1 SGHNT and CDR2 YYREEE (reference sequence). CDR3: CASSTWTYQETQYF. CDR3 sequence (DNA): TGTGCCAGCAGCACCTGGACGTATCAAGAGACCCAGTACTTC.

The V and J genes are TRBV6-1 and TRBJ1-2; 8 bases are a match to TRBD1. The CDR3 is made up of 16 amino acids. CDR1 and CDR2 from the germline V gene are MNHNS and SASEGT. The J segment lost 4 bases and the V segment lost 2 bases, leaving 9 bases of the junction unmatched. The CDR3 region has the DNA TGTGCCAGCAGTGAAAGGGGGGACAGGCATCTCTATGGCTACACCTTC. Protein product: CASSERGDRHLYGYTF.